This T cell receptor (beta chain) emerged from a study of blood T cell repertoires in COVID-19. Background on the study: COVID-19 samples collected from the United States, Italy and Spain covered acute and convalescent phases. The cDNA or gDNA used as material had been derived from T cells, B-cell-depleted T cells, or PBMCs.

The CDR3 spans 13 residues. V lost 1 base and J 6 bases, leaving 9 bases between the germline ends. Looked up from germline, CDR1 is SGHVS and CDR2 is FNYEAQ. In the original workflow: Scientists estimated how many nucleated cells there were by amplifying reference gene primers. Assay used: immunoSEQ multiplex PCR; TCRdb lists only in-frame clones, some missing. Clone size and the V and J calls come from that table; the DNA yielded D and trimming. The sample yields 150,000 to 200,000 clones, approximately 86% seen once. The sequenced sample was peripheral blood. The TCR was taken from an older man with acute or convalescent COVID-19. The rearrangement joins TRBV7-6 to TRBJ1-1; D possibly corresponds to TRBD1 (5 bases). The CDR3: CASSLVLGPEAFF. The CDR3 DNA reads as TGTGCCAGCAGCTTAGTACTGGGGCCTGAAGCTTTCTTT.